In its sample, the clone carrying this TCR beta chain was seen many times. Its antigen is unknown. The sample is drawn from a study of human T cells and chemical hapten exposure. Whole-study findings and limits: The number of TCRs over 1 in 1000 frequency stayed unchanged after DPC.

Time point denoted: healthy volunteer bleed at 6 weeks. Total RNA came from unfractionated whole blood. Library preparation tagged each individual cDNA molecule with a unique molecular identifier. In TCRdb, the RACE reads were re-called with MiXCR into one record per CDR3 protein. The sample consists of over 35,000 distinct CDR3 sequences, 3% to 4.5% of them appearing once. Germline loops: CDR1 SGHRS, CDR2 YFSETQ. V was clipped by 0 bases and J by 5 bases, with 13 bases between them. The CDR3 totals 15 residues. Material for sequencing was whole blood. The receptor's source is a human donor in good health. Some clones in this sample may be carry-over from other donors' samples. The chain is built from TRBV5-1 and TRBJ2-3; the D gene is possibly TRBD2 (5 bases). The DNA for the CDR3 is TGCGCCAGCAGCTTGGAACGGGAAGCCCTAGATACGCAGTATTTT. Its protein is CASSLEREALDTQYF. Using reference TRBV5-1 and TRBJ2-3 for the parts outside the CDR3, the full variable domain is KAGVTQTPRYLIKTRGQQVTLSCSPISGHRSVSWYQQTPGQGLQFLFEYFSETQRNKGNFPGRFSGRQFSNSRSEMNVSTLELGDSALYLCASSLEREALDTQYFGPGTRLTVL.